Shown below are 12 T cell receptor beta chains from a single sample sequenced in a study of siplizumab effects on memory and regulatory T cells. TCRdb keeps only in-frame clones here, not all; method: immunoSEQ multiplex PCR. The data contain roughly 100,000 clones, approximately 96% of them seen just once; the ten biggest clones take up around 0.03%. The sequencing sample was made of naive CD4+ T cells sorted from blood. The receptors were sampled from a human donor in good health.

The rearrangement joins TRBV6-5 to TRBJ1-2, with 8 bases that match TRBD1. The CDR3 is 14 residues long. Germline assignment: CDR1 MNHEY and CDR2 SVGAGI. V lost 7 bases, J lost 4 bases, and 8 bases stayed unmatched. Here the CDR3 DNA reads TGTGCCAGCAAAAGTTCCGGACAGGGCTATGGCTACACCTTC. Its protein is CASKSSGQGYGYTF.

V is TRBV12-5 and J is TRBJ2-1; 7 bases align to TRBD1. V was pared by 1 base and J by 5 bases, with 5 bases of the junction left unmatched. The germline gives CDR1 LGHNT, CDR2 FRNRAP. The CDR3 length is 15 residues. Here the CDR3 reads CASGLGQGVNNEQFF. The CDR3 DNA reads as TGTGCTAGTGGTTTGGGACAGGGCGTCAACAATGAGCAGTTCTTC.

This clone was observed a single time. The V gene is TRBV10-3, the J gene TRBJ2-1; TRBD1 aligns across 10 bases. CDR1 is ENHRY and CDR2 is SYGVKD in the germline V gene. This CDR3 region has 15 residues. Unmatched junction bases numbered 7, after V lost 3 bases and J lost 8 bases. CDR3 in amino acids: CAISERQGAFDEQFF. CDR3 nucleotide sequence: TGTGCCATCAGTGAAAGACAGGGGGCTTTCGATGAGCAGTTCTTC.

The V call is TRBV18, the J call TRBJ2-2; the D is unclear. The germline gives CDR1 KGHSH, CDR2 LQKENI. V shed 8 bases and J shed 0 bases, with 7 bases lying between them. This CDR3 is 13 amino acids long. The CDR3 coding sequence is TGTGCCAGCAGGGTAGCGAACACCGGGGAGCTGTTTTTT. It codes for CASRVANTGELFF.

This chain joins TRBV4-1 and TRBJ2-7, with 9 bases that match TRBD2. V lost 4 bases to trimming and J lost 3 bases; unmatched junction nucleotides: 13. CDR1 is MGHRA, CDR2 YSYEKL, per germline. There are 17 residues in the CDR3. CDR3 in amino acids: CASSPARSSGVDYEQYF. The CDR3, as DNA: TGCGCCAGCAGCCCCGCAAGGTCTAGCGGGGTAGACTACGAGCAGTACTTC.

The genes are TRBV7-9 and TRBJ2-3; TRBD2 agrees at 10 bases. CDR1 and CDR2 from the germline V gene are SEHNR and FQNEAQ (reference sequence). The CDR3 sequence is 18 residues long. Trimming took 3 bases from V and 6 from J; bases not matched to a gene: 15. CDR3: CASSLGSGTSAPQDTQYF. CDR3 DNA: TGTGCCAGCAGCTTGGGGAGTGGGACTAGCGCCCCCCAGGATACGCAGTATTTT.

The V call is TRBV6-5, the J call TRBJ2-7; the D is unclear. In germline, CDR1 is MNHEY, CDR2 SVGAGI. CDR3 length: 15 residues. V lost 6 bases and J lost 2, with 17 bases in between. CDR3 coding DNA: TGTGCCAGCAGGGCCTCGTGGACCGAGACCTACGAGCAGTACTTC. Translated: CASRASWTETYEQYF.

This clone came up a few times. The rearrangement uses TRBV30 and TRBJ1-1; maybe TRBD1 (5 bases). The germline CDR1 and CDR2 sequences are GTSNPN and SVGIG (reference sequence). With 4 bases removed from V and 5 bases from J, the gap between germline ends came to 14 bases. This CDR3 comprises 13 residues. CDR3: CAWNPQGGTEAFF. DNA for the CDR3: TGTGCCTGGAACCCCCAGGGTGGAACTGAAGCTTTCTTT.

The CDR3 is CASSSGGRETQYF. CDR3 sequence (DNA): TGTGCCAGCAGTTCGGGGGGCCGGGAGACCCAGTACTTC. The rearrangement uses TRBV7-7 and TRBJ2-5; the D gene is possibly TRBD2 (7 bases). CDR1 is SSHAT, CDR2 FNYEAQ, per germline (reference sequence). V gave up 6 bases and J gave up 5 bases, with 13 bases separating them. The CDR3 runs to 13 residues.

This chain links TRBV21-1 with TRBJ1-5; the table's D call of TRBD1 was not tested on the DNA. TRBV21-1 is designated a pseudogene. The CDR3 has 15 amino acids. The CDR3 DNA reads TGTGCCAGCAGCAAGGACCACAGGGGCCGTCAGCCCCAGCATTTT. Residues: CASSKDHRGRQPQHF.

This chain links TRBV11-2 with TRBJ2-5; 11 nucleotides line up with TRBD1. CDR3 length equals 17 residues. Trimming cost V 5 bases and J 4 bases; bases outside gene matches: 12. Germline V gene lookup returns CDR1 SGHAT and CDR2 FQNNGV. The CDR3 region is CASSQKLRDRGVETQYF. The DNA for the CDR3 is TGTGCCAGCAGCCAAAAACTCCGGGACAGGGGGGTAGAGACCCAGTACTTC. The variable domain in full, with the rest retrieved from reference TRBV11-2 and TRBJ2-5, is EAGVAQSPRYKIIEKRQSVAFWCNPISGHATLYWYQQILGQGPKLLIQFQNNGVVDDSQLPKDRFSAERLKGVDSTLKIQPAKLEDSAVYLCASSQKLRDRGVETQYFGPGTRLLVL.

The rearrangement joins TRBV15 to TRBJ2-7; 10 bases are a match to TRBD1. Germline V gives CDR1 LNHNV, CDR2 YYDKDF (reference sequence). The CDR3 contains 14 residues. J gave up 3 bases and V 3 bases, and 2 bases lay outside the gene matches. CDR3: CATSRTGGRYEQYF. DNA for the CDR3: TGTGCCACCAGCAGGACAGGGGGCCGCTACGAGCAGTACTTC.